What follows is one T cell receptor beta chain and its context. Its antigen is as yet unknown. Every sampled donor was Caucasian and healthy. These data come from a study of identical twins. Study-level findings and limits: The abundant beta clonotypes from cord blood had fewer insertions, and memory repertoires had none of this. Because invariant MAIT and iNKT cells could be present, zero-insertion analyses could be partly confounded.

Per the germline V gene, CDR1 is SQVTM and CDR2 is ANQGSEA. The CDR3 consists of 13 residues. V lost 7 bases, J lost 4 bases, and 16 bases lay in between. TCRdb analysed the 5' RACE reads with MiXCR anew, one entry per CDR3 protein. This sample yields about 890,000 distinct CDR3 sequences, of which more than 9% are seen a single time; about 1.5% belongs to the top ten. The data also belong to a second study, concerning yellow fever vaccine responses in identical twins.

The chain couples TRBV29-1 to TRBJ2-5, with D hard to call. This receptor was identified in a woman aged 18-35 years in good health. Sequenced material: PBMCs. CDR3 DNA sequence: TGCAGCGGATGGGTCGGGCTCCGAGAGACCCAGTACTTC. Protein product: CSGWVGLRETQYF.